This is a list of T cell receptor beta chains from one sample in a study of blood T cell repertoires in COVID-19. The protocol was immunoSEQ multiplex PCR, while the TCRdb copy is restricted to in-frame clones and leaves out a portion. The sample lists 80,000 to 100,000 clones, 87% occurring once. The specimen sequenced was peripheral blood. The receptors were gathered from a woman aged 45 to 65 with active or convalescent COVID-19. Each CDR3 is given with its conserved first and last residue. The D gene is left open where the match is weak. Clone size is given for some rows only: seen once, a few or many times, or a class if the clone is expanded.

J: TRBJ1-2
V: TRBV4-2
size: .
D: .
CDR3: CASSQGGNYGYTF
DNA: TGTGCCAGCAGCCAGGGAGGTAACTATGGCTACACCTTC

J: TRBJ1-2
V: TRBV29-1
size: .
D: .
CDR3: CSVEALSGVGGYTF
DNA: TGCAGCGTTGAAGCACTGTCAGGGGTTGGTGGCTACACCTTC

J: TRBJ2-3
V: TRBV4-2
size: .
D: .
CDR3: CASSQDSLGGSPQYF
DNA: TGTGCCAGCAGCCAAGATTCGTTAGGCGGCTCGCCCCAATATTTT

J: TRBJ2-7
V: TRBV21-1
size: .
D: .
CDR3: CASRGQGVYEQYF
DNA: TGTGCCAGCAGGGGACAGGGTGTTTACGAGCAGTACTTC

J: TRBJ2-2
V: TRBV7-8
size: .
D: .
CDR3: CASSQHGANTGELFF
DNA: TGTGCCAGCAGCCAACACGGGGCGAACACCGGGGAGCTGTTTTTT

J: TRBJ1-1
V: TRBV18
size: .
D: TRBD1
CDR3: CASSRDRNTEAFF
DNA: TGTGCCAGCTCGAGGGACAGAAACACTGAAGCTTTCTTT

J: TRBJ2-2
V: TRBV21-1
size: .
D: .
CDR3: CASSKRAGGLNTGELFF
DNA: TGTGCCAGCAGCAAAAGGGCAGGGGGATTGAACACCGGGGAGCTGTTTTTT

J: TRBJ1-2
V: TRBV5-4
size: .
D: .
CDR3: CASRVAGGANYGYTF
DNA: TGTGCCAGCAGGGTGGCGGGGGGAGCTAACTATGGCTACACCTTC

J: TRBJ1-4
V: TRBV2
size: .
D: TRBD1
CDR3: CASRTGGRGEKLFF
DNA: TGTGCCAGCAGGACAGGGGGTAGGGGTGAAAAACTGTTTTTT

J: TRBJ2-7
V: TRBV20-1
size: .
D: .
CDR3: CSASQGTYEQYF
DNA: TGCAGTGCTAGTCAGGGAACCTACGAGCAGTACTTC

J: TRBJ1-1
V: TRBV9
size: few
D: .
CDR3: CASSPQGTNTEAFF
DNA: TGTGCCAGCAGCCCACAGGGTACGAACACTGAAGCTTTCTTT

J: TRBJ2-2
V: TRBV6-2/TRBV6-3
size: once
D: TRBD1
CDR3: CASSPRTGSLGGELFF
DNA: TGTGCCAGCAGTCCACGGACAGGGTCTCTGGGCGGGGAGCTGTTTTTT

J: TRBJ1-1
V: TRBV5-1
size: .
D: .
CDR3: CASSPVSGTEAFF
DNA: TGCGCCAGCAGTCCGGTTTCGGGCACTGAAGCTTTCTTT

J: TRBJ1-2
V: TRBV15
size: .
D: TRBD1
CDR3: CATSRDHGTGSYNYGYTF
DNA: TGTGCCACCAGCAGAGACCATGGGACAGGGAGTTATAACTATGGCTACACCTTC

J: TRBJ1-2
V: TRBV13
size: once
D: TRBD1
CDR3: CASSPRTGANYGYTF
DNA: TGTGCCAGCAGCCCGAGGACAGGGGCGAACTATGGCTACACCTTC

J: TRBJ1-2
V: TRBV2
size: .
D: TRBD1
CDR3: CASRGTGTKSGYTF
DNA: TGTGCCAGCAGGGGGACAGGGACCAAGAGTGGCTACACCTTC

J: TRBJ2-5
V: TRBV6-1
size: .
D: .
CDR3: CASSEALRETQYF
DNA: TGTGCCAGCAGTGAAGCGCTTCGGGAGACCCAGTACTTC

J: TRBJ2-7
V: TRBV7-9
size: few
D: .
CDR3: CASSRGGPYEQYF
DNA: TGTGCCAGCAGCAGGGGGGGCCCCTACGAGCAGTACTTC

J: TRBJ2-3
V: TRBV7-2
size: .
D: TRBD1
CDR3: CASTAPTGGTDTQYF
DNA: TGTGCCAGCACCGCACCGACAGGGGGGACAGATACGCAGTATTTT

J: TRBJ1-1
V: TRBV5-1
size: .
D: .
CDR3: CASRVGASTEAFF
DNA: TGCGCCAGCCGGGTTGGGGCCAGCACTGAAGCTTTCTTT

J: TRBJ1-2
V: TRBV4-3
size: .
D: .
CDR3: CASSQDFAGENYGYTF
DNA: TGCGCCAGCAGCCAAGATTTCGCAGGGGAAAACTATGGCTACACCTTC

J: TRBJ1-1
V: TRBV27
size: .
D: .
CDR3: CASSFQGSTEAFF
DNA: TGTGCCAGCAGTTTTCAGGGGTCCACTGAAGCTTTCTTT

J: TRBJ1-1
V: TRBV13
size: .
D: .
CDR3: CASSFGTVNTEAFF
DNA: TGTGCCAGCAGCTTCGGGACTGTGAACACTGAAGCTTTCTTT

J: TRBJ2-7
V: TRBV19
size: .
D: TRBD2
CDR3: CASSIAAGLGSYEQYF
DNA: TGTGCCAGTAGTATAGCGGCGGGACTAGGGAGCTACGAGCAGTACTTC

J: TRBJ2-5
V: TRBV18
size: .
D: .
CDR3: CASSSLRETQYF
DNA: TGTGCCAGCTCATCCCTGCGGGAGACCCAGTACTTC

J: TRBJ1-4
V: TRBV5-1
size: once
D: .
CDR3: CASSPDTSGNEKLFF
DNA: TGCGCCAGCAGCCCGGACACGTCCGGAAATGAAAAACTGTTTTTT

J: TRBJ1-2
V: TRBV18
size: .
D: TRBD1
CDR3: CASSPGQGFYGYTF
DNA: TGTGCCAGCTCACCGGGACAGGGATTCTATGGCTACACCTTC

J: TRBJ1-3
V: TRBV30
size: .
D: TRBD1
CDR3: CAWSAGTAGNTIYF
DNA: TGTGCCTGGAGTGCCGGGACAGCTGGAAACACCATATATTTT

J: TRBJ2-2
V: TRBV11-3
size: once
D: TRBD1
CDR3: CASSPQPGQGYTGELFF
DNA: TGTGCCAGCAGCCCCCAGCCGGGACAGGGATACACCGGGGAGCTGTTTTTT

J: TRBJ2-1
V: TRBV12-5
size: .
D: TRBD2
CDR3: CASGSTSGGEENEQFF
DNA: TGTGCTAGTGGTTCTACTAGCGGGGGGGAGGAAAATGAGCAGTTCTTC

J: TRBJ1-1
V: TRBV9
size: .
D: .
CDR3: CASSVAGGNTEAFF
DNA: TGTGCCAGCAGCGTAGCGGGGGGGAACACTGAAGCTTTCTTT

J: TRBJ2-7
V: TRBV5-6
size: .
D: .
CDR3: CASSLTELLYEQYF
DNA: TGTGCCAGCAGCCTGACGGAGCTCCTCTACGAGCAGTACTTC

J: TRBJ1-3
V: TRBV7-9
size: few
D: TRBD1
CDR3: CASRIGGAAGNTIYF
DNA: TGTGCCAGCCGTATAGGGGGCGCCGCTGGAAACACCATATATTTT

J: TRBJ1-2
V: TRBV2
size: once
D: .
CDR3: CASIRDKANYGYTF
DNA: TGTGCCAGCATTCGGGACAAAGCTAACTATGGCTACACCTTC

J: TRBJ1-1
V: TRBV7-2
size: .
D: TRBD1
CDR3: CASSSEGRGRTNTEAFF
DNA: TGTGCCAGCAGCTCCGAGGGCAGGGGGCGTACTAACACTGAAGCTTTCTTT

J: TRBJ2-2
V: TRBV11-2
size: .
D: .
CDR3: CASSLVSVNTGELFF
DNA: TGTGCCAGCAGCTTAGTCTCGGTGAACACCGGGGAGCTGTTTTTT

J: TRBJ1-6
V: TRBV2
size: .
D: TRBD1
CDR3: CASSIDRGRLIPLHF
DNA: TGTGCCAGCAGTATTGACAGGGGTAGGCTGATTCCCCTCCACTTT